This TCR beta chain stems from a study of T cell responses to AZD1222 COVID-19 vaccine. A few counts support this clone. Its antigen is currently unknown. Measured with immunoSEQ multiplex PCR; TCRdb has only the in-frame clones, and not every one. Counted here are around 130,000 clones, more than 80% occurring once; the ten biggest clones make up around 4.4%. This CDR3 contains 13 residues. With 6 bases removed from V and 4 bases from J, the gap between germline ends came to 12 bases. Whole-study results and caveats: A rise in Spike-specific TCR breadth and depth followed two AZD1222 doses. Only a handful of people who got AZD1222 tested seropositive at baseline. Mostly white British, mostly female donors; authors suggested clonal diversity may be underestimated. Dominant CD4 TCR responses targeted spike regions 160-218 and 743-854.

The input for sequencing was peripheral blood, taken 28 days after the second dose of the MenACWY control vaccine. This clonotype originated in an adult who received the MenACWY meningococcal vaccine as a control. This chain connects TRBV12-3 or TRBV12-4 to TRBJ1-1; possibly TRBD1 for D (6 bases). This CDR3 reads CASSTQGITEAFF. The CDR3 DNA reads as TGTGCCAGCAGCACTCAGGGGATCACTGAAGCTTTCTTT.